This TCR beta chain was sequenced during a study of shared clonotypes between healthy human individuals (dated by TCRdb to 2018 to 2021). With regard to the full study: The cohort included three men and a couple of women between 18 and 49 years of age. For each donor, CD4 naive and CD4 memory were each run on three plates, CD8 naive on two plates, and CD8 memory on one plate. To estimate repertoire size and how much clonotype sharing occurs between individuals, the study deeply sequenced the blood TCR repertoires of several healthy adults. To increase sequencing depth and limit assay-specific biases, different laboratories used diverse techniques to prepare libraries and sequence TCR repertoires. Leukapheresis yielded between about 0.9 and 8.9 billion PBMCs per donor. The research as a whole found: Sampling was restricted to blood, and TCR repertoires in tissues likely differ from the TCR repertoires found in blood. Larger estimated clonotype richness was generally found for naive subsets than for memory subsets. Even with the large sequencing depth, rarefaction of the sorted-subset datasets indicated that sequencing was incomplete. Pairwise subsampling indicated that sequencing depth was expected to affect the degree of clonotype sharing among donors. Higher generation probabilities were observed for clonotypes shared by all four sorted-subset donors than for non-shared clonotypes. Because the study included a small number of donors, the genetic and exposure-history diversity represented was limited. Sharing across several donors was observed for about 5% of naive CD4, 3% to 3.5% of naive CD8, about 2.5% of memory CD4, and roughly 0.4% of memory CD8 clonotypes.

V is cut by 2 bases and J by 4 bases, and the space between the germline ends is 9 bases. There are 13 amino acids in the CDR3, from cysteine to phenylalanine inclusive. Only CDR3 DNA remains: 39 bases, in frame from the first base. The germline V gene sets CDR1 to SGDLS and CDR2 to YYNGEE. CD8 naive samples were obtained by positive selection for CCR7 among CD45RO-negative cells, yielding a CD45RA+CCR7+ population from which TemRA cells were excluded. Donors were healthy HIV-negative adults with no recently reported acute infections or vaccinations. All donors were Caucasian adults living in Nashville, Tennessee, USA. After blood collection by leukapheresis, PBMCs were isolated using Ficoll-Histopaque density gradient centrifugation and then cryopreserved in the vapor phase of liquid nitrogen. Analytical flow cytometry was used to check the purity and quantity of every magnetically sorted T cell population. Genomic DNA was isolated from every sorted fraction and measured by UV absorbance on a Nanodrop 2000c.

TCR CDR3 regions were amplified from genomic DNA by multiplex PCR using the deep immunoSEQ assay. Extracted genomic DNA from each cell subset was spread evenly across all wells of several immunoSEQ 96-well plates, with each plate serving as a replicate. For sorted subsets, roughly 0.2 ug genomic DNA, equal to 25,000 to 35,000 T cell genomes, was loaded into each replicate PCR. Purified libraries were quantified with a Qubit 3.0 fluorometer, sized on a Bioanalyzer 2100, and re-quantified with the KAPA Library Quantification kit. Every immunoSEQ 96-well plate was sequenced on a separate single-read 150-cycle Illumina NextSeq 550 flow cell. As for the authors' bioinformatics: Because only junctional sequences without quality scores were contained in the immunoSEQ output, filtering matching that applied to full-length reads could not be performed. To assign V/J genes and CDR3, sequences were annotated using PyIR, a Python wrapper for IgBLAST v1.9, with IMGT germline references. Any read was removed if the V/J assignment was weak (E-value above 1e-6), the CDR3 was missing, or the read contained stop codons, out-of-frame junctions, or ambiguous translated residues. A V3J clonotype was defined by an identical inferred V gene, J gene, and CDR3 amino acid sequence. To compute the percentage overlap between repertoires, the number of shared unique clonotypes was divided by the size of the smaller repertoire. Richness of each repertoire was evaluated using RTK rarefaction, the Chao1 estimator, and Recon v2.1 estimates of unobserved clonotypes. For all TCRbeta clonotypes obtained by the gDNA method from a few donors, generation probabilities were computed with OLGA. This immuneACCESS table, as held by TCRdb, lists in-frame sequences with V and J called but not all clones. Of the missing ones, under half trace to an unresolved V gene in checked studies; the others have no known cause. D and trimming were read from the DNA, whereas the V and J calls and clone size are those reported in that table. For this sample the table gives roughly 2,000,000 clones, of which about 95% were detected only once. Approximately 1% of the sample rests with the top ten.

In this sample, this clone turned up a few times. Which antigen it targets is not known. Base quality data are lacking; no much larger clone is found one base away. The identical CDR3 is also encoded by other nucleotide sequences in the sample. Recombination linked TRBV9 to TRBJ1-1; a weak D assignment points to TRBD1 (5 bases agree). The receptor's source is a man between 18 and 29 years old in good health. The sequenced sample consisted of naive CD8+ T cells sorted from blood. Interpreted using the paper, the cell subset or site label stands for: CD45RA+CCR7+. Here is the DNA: TGTGCCAGCAGCGTCGGGGCGGTCACTGAAGCTTTCTTT. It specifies CASSVGAVTEAFF. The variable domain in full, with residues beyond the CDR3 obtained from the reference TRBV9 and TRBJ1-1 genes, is DSGVTQTPKHLITATGQRVTLRCSPRSGDLSVYWYQQSLDQGLQFLIQYYNGEERAKGNILERFSAQQFPDLHSELNLSSLELGDSALYFCASSVGAVTEAFFGQGTRLTVV.